This T cell receptor beta chain was obtained from a study of cytotoxic CD8 clonotypes in ibrutinib-treated CLL. Study-level information: By median around 70 months, approximately twelve had progressed and about 14 stayed remitted; responses had been 2 complete and 24 partial. Sequencing produced an average of about 260,000 productive templates and tens of thousands of productive rearrangements per sample.

Details on this clone: Its specificity is unknown.

Study findings and constraints: Sustained-remission and progressing patients' sampling times differed. The clonality rise at ibrutinib response reflected private clonotype expansion.

There are 17 residues in the CDR3. Profiling relied on immunoSEQ multiplex PCR, and the TCRdb table lists in-frame clones only, not all of them. The table includes about 200,000 clones, 75% to 85% detected once. The chain employs TRBV21-1 and TRBJ1-1. TRBV21-1 is deemed a pseudogene. This clonotype originated in a human donor with chronic lymphocytic leukemia. The sequences come from PBMCs, collected after 12 months of ibrutinib treatment. The CDR3 coding sequence is TGTGCCAGCCCATGGACGACCGGGCTAGTTGGTAGCACTGAAGCTTTCTTT. Protein sequence: CASPWTTGLVGSTEAFF.